This TCR beta chain was found in a study of blood T cells in healthy people across ages. Every participating donor contributed around 9.5 milliliters of peripheral blood through a draw. The authors isolated at least 7 million PBMCs per sample. This clonotype was detected only a few times. A second PCR of about 6 to 12 cycles used a sample-barcoded 5' primer and a J-beta primer mix. From the 5' RACE reads, TCRdb called clonotypes with MiXCR, one entry per CDR3 protein. Of 1.5 million to 2 million distinct CDR3 sequences in the sample, under 30% were seen once. The specimen sequenced was blood. The receptor's source is a woman aged 25 to 39 in good health.

CDR3 amino acids: CATREIGEGAYGYTF. The CDR3 DNA reads TGTGCCACCAGAGAGATCGGCGAAGGGGCCTATGGCTACACCTTC. This chain links TRBV6-2 or TRBV6-3 with TRBJ1-2, with a tentative D call TRBD1 (5 bases). V was clipped by 10 bases and J by 4 bases, with 22 bases between them. The germline V gene has CDR1 MNHEY and CDR2 SVGEGT. The CDR3 consists of 15 residues.